Listed below are T cell receptor beta chains from one sample, sequenced in a study of beta chain features in type 1 diabetes. Method: immunoSEQ multiplex PCR; TCRdb's copy keeps in-frame clones and lacks some. The sample shows about 340,000 clones, roughly 9% of them seen only once. What was sequenced was central memory CD4+ T cells from blood. The receptor source for this set is a man aged 25 to 40 with type 1 diabetes. Each CDR3 is given with its conserved first and last residue. Fields, in order: D gene, J gene, clone size, V gene, CDR3 DNA, CDR3 protein. The D gene is left open where the match is weak. Size is stated for part of the rows, as once, few or many counts, or as a class when the clone is expanded.

D gene: NA
J gene: TRBJ2-3
clone size: NA
V gene: TRBV29-1
CDR3 DNA: TGCAGCGTTGTGAGGGGCAGGGGAACAGATACGCAGTATTTT
CDR3 protein: CSVVRGRGTDTQYF

D gene: TRBD1
J gene: TRBJ1-2
clone size: NA
V gene: TRBV7-8
CDR3 DNA: TGTGCCAGCAGCCCAACTATTAGGGACAGGGTCACCTATGGCTACACCTTC
CDR3 protein: CASSPTIRDRVTYGYTF

D gene: NA
J gene: TRBJ1-5
clone size: few
V gene: TRBV6-6
CDR3 DNA: TGTGCCGCCAGGGGTAGCAATCAGCCCCAGCATTTT
CDR3 protein: CAARGSNQPQHF

D gene: NA
J gene: TRBJ1-6
clone size: NA
V gene: TRBV4-3
CDR3 DNA: TGCGCCAGCAGCCAAGATCCTGTGGGGAATTCACCCCTCCACTTT
CDR3 protein: CASSQDPVGNSPLHF

D gene: NA
J gene: TRBJ2-2
clone size: NA
V gene: TRBV13
CDR3 DNA: TGTGCCAGCAGCTTATCATCGGGGGCGAACACCGGGGAGCTGTTTTTT
CDR3 protein: CASSLSSGANTGELFF

D gene: NA
J gene: TRBJ1-5
clone size: many
V gene: TRBV5-1
CDR3 DNA: TGCGCCAGCAGCCCTGGACATAGTAGCAATCAGCCCCAGCATTTT
CDR3 protein: CASSPGHSSNQPQHF

D gene: NA
J gene: TRBJ2-1
clone size: NA
V gene: TRBV6-5
CDR3 DNA: TGTGCCAGCAGTTACCGGACCGAGCAGTTCTTC
CDR3 protein: CASSYRTEQFF

D gene: NA
J gene: TRBJ2-7
clone size: many
V gene: TRBV18
CDR3 DNA: TGTGCCAGCTCACCACTCAGGGGCGAGCAGTACTTC
CDR3 protein: CASSPLRGEQYF

D gene: NA
J gene: TRBJ1-1
clone size: many
V gene: TRBV28
CDR3 DNA: TGTGCCAGCAGTCCCTCCAGACAAAACACTGAAGCTTTCTTT
CDR3 protein: CASSPSRQNTEAFF

D gene: NA
J gene: TRBJ1-2
clone size: few
V gene: TRBV2
CDR3 DNA: TGTGCCGGGGGGCGAGAGGCTAACTATGGCTACACCTTC
CDR3 protein: CAGGREANYGYTF

D gene: TRBD1
J gene: TRBJ2-3
clone size: few
V gene: TRBV5-4
CDR3 DNA: TGTGCCAGCAGGCAGGACAGGGCCACAGATACGCAGTATTTT
CDR3 protein: CASRQDRATDTQYF

D gene: NA
J gene: TRBJ2-7
clone size: few
V gene: TRBV6-1
CDR3 DNA: TGTGCCAGCAGTGAAGCCTGGGCTGAGCAGTACTTC
CDR3 protein: CASSEAWAEQYF

D gene: NA
J gene: TRBJ1-2
clone size: few
V gene: TRBV6-5
CDR3 DNA: TGTGCCAGCAGGTCCCCGGGCCCCTACGGGGGCTACACCTTC
CDR3 protein: CASRSPGPYGGYTF

D gene: NA
J gene: TRBJ1-1
clone size: few
V gene: TRBV9
CDR3 DNA: TGTGCCAGTGCCGTAGGACTGATGAACACTGAAGCTTTCTTT
CDR3 protein: CASAVGLMNTEAFF

D gene: TRBD2
J gene: TRBJ2-1
clone size: NA
V gene: TRBV15
CDR3 DNA: TGTGCCACCAGCTCCCGTCTAGCGGGGGGAGACAATGAGCAGTTCTTC
CDR3 protein: CATSSRLAGGDNEQFF

D gene: NA
J gene: TRBJ2-5
clone size: many
V gene: TRBV19
CDR3 DNA: TGTGCCAGTGGGACACAGGGTTCCCCAGAGACCCAGTACTTC
CDR3 protein: CASGTQGSPETQYF

D gene: NA
J gene: TRBJ1-5
clone size: few
V gene: TRBV5-1
CDR3 DNA: TGCGCCAGCAGCTTGCAGGGGCAGACCAATCAGCCCCAGCATTTT
CDR3 protein: CASSLQGQTNQPQHF

D gene: NA
J gene: TRBJ2-1
clone size: few
V gene: TRBV7-2
CDR3 DNA: TGTGCCAGCAGCTTAGGGGGGAGCCACAATGAGCAGTTCTTC
CDR3 protein: CASSLGGSHNEQFF

D gene: TRBD2
J gene: TRBJ2-7
clone size: few
V gene: TRBV30
CDR3 DNA: TGTGCCTCCTGGACTAGCGGGGGCCTCTACGAGCAGTACTTC
CDR3 protein: CASWTSGGLYEQYF

D gene: TRBD2
J gene: TRBJ2-3
clone size: few
V gene: TRBV5-1
CDR3 DNA: TGCGCCAGCAGCCCGGGACTAGCGGAGGACACAGATACGCAGTATTTT
CDR3 protein: CASSPGLAEDTDTQYF

D gene: NA
J gene: TRBJ1-2
clone size: few
V gene: TRBV10-3
CDR3 DNA: TGTGCCATCGGGACGGCTAACTATGGCTACACCTTC
CDR3 protein: CAIGTANYGYTF

D gene: TRBD2
J gene: TRBJ2-5
clone size: few
V gene: TRBV10-3
CDR3 DNA: TGTGCCATCAGCGCTAGCGGGGACCAAGAGACCCAGTACTTC
CDR3 protein: CAISASGDQETQYF

D gene: NA
J gene: TRBJ2-7
clone size: NA
V gene: TRBV30
CDR3 DNA: TGTGCCTGGGCAGGGGGGTACGAGCAGTACTTC
CDR3 protein: CAWAGGYEQYF

D gene: TRBD2
J gene: TRBJ2-3
clone size: NA
V gene: TRBV2
CDR3 DNA: TGTGCCAGCAGCGGGACTAGCGGGGGTGAAGGTACGCAGTATTTT
CDR3 protein: CASSGTSGGEGTQYF

D gene: NA
J gene: TRBJ2-2
clone size: NA
V gene: TRBV19
CDR3 DNA: TGTGCCAGTAGTCCGCATGGGGGTGCCGGGGAGCTGTTTTTT
CDR3 protein: CASSPHGGAGELFF

D gene: NA
J gene: TRBJ2-5
clone size: few
V gene: TRBV7-8
CDR3 DNA: TGTGCCAGCAGCTTATTTCGAGAGACCCAGTACTTC
CDR3 protein: CASSLFRETQYF

D gene: TRBD2
J gene: TRBJ2-2
clone size: few
V gene: TRBV10-3
CDR3 DNA: TGTGCCATCAGTCCCCTAGCGGGGGGCATGACCGGGGAGCTGTTTTTT
CDR3 protein: CAISPLAGGMTGELFF

D gene: TRBD1
J gene: TRBJ2-7
clone size: NA
V gene: TRBV6-6
CDR3 DNA: TGTGCCAGCAGTTACTCGGGACAGGGGTCACTGCAGTACTTC
CDR3 protein: CASSYSGQGSLQYF

D gene: NA
J gene: TRBJ2-5
clone size: NA
V gene: TRBV10-2
CDR3 DNA: TGCGCCAGCAGTTTTCAGGCCCAGACCCAGTACTTC
CDR3 protein: CASSFQAQTQYF

D gene: NA
J gene: TRBJ2-6
clone size: NA
V gene: TRBV11-2
CDR3 DNA: TGTGCCAGCAGCTTAAATCCCGCTGGGGCCAACGTCCTGACTTTC
CDR3 protein: CASSLNPAGANVLTF

D gene: NA
J gene: TRBJ2-5
clone size: NA
V gene: TRBV11-2
CDR3 DNA: TGTGCCAGCAGCTTAACGCGGGAACAAGAGACCCAGTACTTC
CDR3 protein: CASSLTREQETQYF

D gene: NA
J gene: TRBJ2-3
clone size: few
V gene: TRBV28
CDR3 DNA: TGTGCCAGCAGTTTCCGGGAAGATACGCAGTATTTT
CDR3 protein: CASSFREDTQYF

D gene: NA
J gene: TRBJ1-2
clone size: NA
V gene: TRBV19
CDR3 DNA: TGTGCCAGCCGAACGGAAGGGGGGCCCCGAAACTATGGCTACACCTTC
CDR3 protein: CASRTEGGPRNYGYTF

D gene: NA
J gene: TRBJ2-1
clone size: NA
V gene: TRBV5-1
CDR3 DNA: TGCGCCAGCAGCCACGGGGGCCACTCCTACAATGAGCAGTTCTTC
CDR3 protein: CASSHGGHSYNEQFF

D gene: NA
J gene: TRBJ2-3
clone size: few
V gene: TRBV7-2
CDR3 DNA: TGTGCCAGCGGATATCGATCTAGCACAGATACGCAGTATTTT
CDR3 protein: CASGYRSSTDTQYF

D gene: NA
J gene: TRBJ2-7
clone size: NA
V gene: TRBV4-1
CDR3 DNA: TGCGCCAGCAGCCAAGATACGAGCAGATCCTACGAGCAGTACTTC
CDR3 protein: CASSQDTSRSYEQYF

D gene: TRBD1
J gene: TRBJ1-2
clone size: few
V gene: TRBV6-1
CDR3 DNA: TGTGCCAGCAGTGATCCTTCGGGGACAGCCGAGGGCTATGGCTACACCTTC
CDR3 protein: CASSDPSGTAEGYGYTF

D gene: NA
J gene: TRBJ1-1
clone size: few
V gene: TRBV25-1
CDR3 DNA: TGTGCCAGCACTGGGGACCGGCTTTTGGACACTGAAGCTTTCTTT
CDR3 protein: CASTGDRLLDTEAFF

D gene: TRBD2
J gene: TRBJ2-1
clone size: NA
V gene: TRBV11-2
CDR3 DNA: TGTGCCAGCAGCTTAGTCCTAGCGGGGGGGTCGAATGAGCAGTTCTTC
CDR3 protein: CASSLVLAGGSNEQFF

D gene: NA
J gene: TRBJ1-2
clone size: NA
V gene: TRBV2
CDR3 DNA: TGTGCCAGCAGTGATATGGCTAACTATGGCTACACCTTC
CDR3 protein: CASSDMANYGYTF

D gene: NA
J gene: TRBJ2-7
clone size: NA
V gene: TRBV7-9
CDR3 DNA: TGTGCCAGCAGTTATGGAGGGTCCCTTTACGAGCAGTACTTC
CDR3 protein: CASSYGGSLYEQYF

D gene: NA
J gene: TRBJ1-6
clone size: few
V gene: TRBV2
CDR3 DNA: TGTGCCAGCAGTGAAGGGGTGGGGGTTTCACCCCTCCACTTT
CDR3 protein: CASSEGVGVSPLHF

D gene: NA
J gene: TRBJ1-5
clone size: NA
V gene: TRBV7-8
CDR3 DNA: TGTGCCAGCAGCTTAAGTTCGGGGAATCAGCCCCAGCATTTT
CDR3 protein: CASSLSSGNQPQHF

D gene: NA
J gene: TRBJ2-7
clone size: few
V gene: TRBV27
CDR3 DNA: TGTGCCAGCAGTCTCAAACCCCGATACGAGCAGTACTTC
CDR3 protein: CASSLKPRYEQYF

D gene: TRBD1
J gene: TRBJ1-3
clone size: NA
V gene: TRBV30
CDR3 DNA: TGTGCCTTGGGGACAGATGGAAACACCATATATTTT
CDR3 protein: CALGTDGNTIYF

D gene: NA
J gene: TRBJ1-4
clone size: NA
V gene: TRBV25-1
CDR3 DNA: TGTGCCAGCAGTGAAAGGAGAGCAACTAATGAAAAACTGTTTTTT
CDR3 protein: CASSERRATNEKLFF

D gene: NA
J gene: TRBJ1-2
clone size: NA
V gene: TRBV27
CDR3 DNA: TGTGCCAGCAGTTTGACAGCAGCTAACTATGGCTACACCTTC
CDR3 protein: CASSLTAANYGYTF

D gene: TRBD2
J gene: TRBJ2-3
clone size: NA
V gene: TRBV28
CDR3 DNA: TGTGCCAGCAGTTTATGGTTTAGCGGGGGGTCCACAGATACGCAGTATTTT
CDR3 protein: CASSLWFSGGSTDTQYF

D gene: NA
J gene: TRBJ2-2
clone size: NA
V gene: TRBV5-4
CDR3 DNA: TGTGCCAGCAGCTTGGCCGTGGGGACCGGGGAGCTGTTTTTT
CDR3 protein: CASSLAVGTGELFF

D gene: NA
J gene: TRBJ1-1
clone size: NA
V gene: TRBV5-1
CDR3 DNA: TGCGCCAGCAGCTTAAAAGTTGACACTGAAGCTTTCTTT
CDR3 protein: CASSLKVDTEAFF